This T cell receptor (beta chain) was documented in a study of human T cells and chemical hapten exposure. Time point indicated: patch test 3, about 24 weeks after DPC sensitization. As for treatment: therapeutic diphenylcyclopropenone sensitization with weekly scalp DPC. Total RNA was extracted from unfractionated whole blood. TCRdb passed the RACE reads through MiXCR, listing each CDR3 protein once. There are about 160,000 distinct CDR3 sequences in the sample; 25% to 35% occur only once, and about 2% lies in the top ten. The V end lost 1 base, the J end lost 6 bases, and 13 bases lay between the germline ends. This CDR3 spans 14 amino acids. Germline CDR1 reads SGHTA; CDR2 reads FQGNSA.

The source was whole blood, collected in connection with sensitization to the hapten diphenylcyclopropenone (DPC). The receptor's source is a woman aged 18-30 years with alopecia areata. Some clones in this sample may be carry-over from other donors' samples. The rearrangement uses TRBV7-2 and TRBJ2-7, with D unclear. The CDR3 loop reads CASSLGPQSIEQYF. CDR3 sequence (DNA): TGTGCCAGCAGCTTAGGACCTCAGTCGATCGAGCAGTACTTC. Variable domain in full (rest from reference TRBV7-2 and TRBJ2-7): GAGVSQSPSNKVTEKGKDVELRCDPISGHTALYWYRQSLGQGLEFLIYFQGNSAPDKSGLPSDRFSAERTGGSVSTLTIQRTQQEDSAVYLCASSLGPQSIEQYFGPGTRLTVT.